These 18 T cell receptor beta chains share one sample of origin, sequenced in a study of blood T cell repertoires in COVID-19. The method was immunoSEQ multiplex PCR; TCRdb's version includes in-frame clones alone and lacks a portion of them. The sample has roughly 380,000 clones; about nine tenths are singletons. Sample: PBMCs or T cells enriched from blood (not recorded which). The receptors shown here come from a woman between 25 and 40 years old who had been exposed to COVID-19.

The V gene is TRBV7-2, the J gene TRBJ2-1, with 12 bases matching TRBD2. Germline-derived CDR1 and CDR2 are SGHTA and FQGNSA. Trimming took 6 bases from V and 4 from J; bases not matched to a gene: 7. The CDR3 spans 16 residues. CDR3 loop: CASSRGGTSGYNEQFF. The CDR3 DNA reads as TGTGCCAGCAGTCGCGGCGGGACTAGCGGGTACAATGAGCAGTTCTTC. Together with reference TRBV7-2 and TRBJ2-1, the CDR3 gives the full variable domain: GAGVSQSPSNKVTEKGKDVELRCDPISGHTALYWYRQSLGQGLEFLIYFQGNSAPDKSGLPSDRFSAERTGGSVSTLTIQRTQQEDSAVYLCASSRGGTSGYNEQFFGPGTRLTVL.

The sample holds a few counts of this clone. The CDR3 DNA follows: TGTGCCAGCAGCTTAGAGCAGGGGGATTCACCCCTCCACTTT. This gives the protein CASSLEQGDSPLHF. The chain is built from TRBV7-9 and TRBJ1-6; 7 bases align to TRBD1. V lost 1 base to trimming and J lost 8 bases; unmatched junction nucleotides: 2. CDR3 length: 14 residues. Germline V CDR1 and CDR2: SEHNR, FQNEAQ (reference sequence).

The chain has TRBV5-8 and TRBJ2-5; tentative D call: TRBD2 (6 bases). The V end was cut by 0 bases, the J end by 3 bases, with 12 bases between. Germline assignment: CDR1 SGHTS and CDR2 YDEGEE. CDR3 length: 15 residues. The CDR3 DNA is TGTGCCAGCAGCTTGGGACGTCGGGGGAAAGAGACCCAGTACTTC. It encodes CASSLGRRGKETQYF.

This clone was seen a handful of times. The chain joins TRBV5-4 to TRBJ1-6; possibly TRBD1 for D (6 bases). The length of the CDR3 is 15 residues. Trimming removed 4 bases at V and 7 bases at J, with 15 bases between. CDR1 and CDR2 from the germline V gene are SGHNT and YYREEE (reference sequence). The CDR3 loop is CASSGTGSENSPLHF. The CDR3 nucleotides are TGTGCCAGCAGCGGAACAGGGAGTGAGAATTCACCCCTCCACTTT.

V usage is TRBV7-8 and J usage is TRBJ1-1; D unresolved. The ends were cut back, 0 bases at V and 11 bases at J, with 19 bases in the middle. Germline CDR1 SGHVS, CDR2 FQNEAQ. CDR3 size: 15 residues. The CDR3 loop is CASSLAGSQRSLAFF. For the CDR3, the DNA is TGTGCCAGCAGCTTAGCGGGTTCTCAGCGGAGTTTGGCTTTCTTT.

This clone has just one count. Other DNA sequences in the same sample also yield this CDR3. The genes are TRBV18 and TRBJ1-5; perhaps TRBD1 as D (5 bases). The germline gives CDR1 KGHSH, CDR2 LQKENI. V lost 1 base and J lost 6, with 10 bases in between. The CDR3 extends over 14 amino acids. CDR3 amino acids: CASSPQGAGQPQHF. The CDR3, as DNA: TGTGCCAGCTCACCACAAGGGGCTGGTCAGCCCCAGCATTTT.

The chain joins TRBV29-1 to TRBJ2-1, with a possible D match to TRBD1 (5 bases). Germline CDR1 SQVTM, CDR2 ANQGSEA. Trimming stripped 3 bases from V and 11 bases from J, with 17 bases between. The CDR3 is 13 residues long. The DNA of the CDR3 is TGCAGCGTTGATGTGATGCAGGGCCAAAAGCAGTTCTTC. Residues: CSVDVMQGQKQFF.

This clone was counted a single time. The gene calls are TRBV18 and TRBJ1-5; D possibly corresponds to TRBD1 (5 bases). Germline CDR1 KGHSH, CDR2 LQKENI. V was trimmed by 3 bases and J by 0 bases, leaving 12 bases between them. The CDR3 loop spans 16 amino acids. CDR3 sequence (DNA): TGTGCCAGCTCACCGCGCCAGGGCGATAGCAATCAGCCCCAGCATTTT. Translated, it gives CASSPRQGDSNQPQHF.

The V and J genes are TRBV28 and TRBJ1-2; 7 bases map to TRBD1. This CDR3 is 15 amino acids long. The germline V gene encodes CDR1 MDHEN and CDR2 SYDVKM. The V segment lost 2 bases and the J segment 7 bases; nucleotides outside the gene matches: 10. The CDR3 coding sequence is TGTGCCAGCAGTTTAGGATTGCGAGGGGGCCTTGGCTACACCTTC. Translation gives CASSLGLRGGLGYTF.

The V gene is TRBV18, the J gene TRBJ1-5; a possible D gene is TRBD1 (6 bases). Per the germline V gene, CDR1 is KGHSH and CDR2 is LQKENI. The V and J ends lost 6 bases and 11 bases respectively, with 23 bases between them. The CDR3 covers 15 residues. The CDR3 DNA follows: TGTGCCAGCTCTGCAGGGGAAGGGGTGATCAGGTCCCAGCATTTT. Its translation is CASSAGEGVIRSQHF. Drawing the rest from reference TRBV18 and TRBJ1-5, the complete variable domain is NAGVMQNPRHLVRRRGQEARLRCSPMKGHSHVYWYRQLPEEGLKFMVYLQKENIIDESGMPKERFSAEFPKEGPSILRIQQVVRGDSAAYFCASSAGEGVIRSQHFGDGTRLSIL.

This chain connects TRBV29-1 to TRBJ2-3, with D hard to call. Germline V gene sequence: CDR1 SQVTM, CDR2 ANQGSEA. The CDR3 is 13 amino acids. Trimming left V 2 bases short and J 2 bases short, with 8 bases between. The CDR3 DNA sequence: TGCAGCGTTGAAAGAGCGACCACAGATACGCAGTATTTT. This translates into CSVERATTDTQYF.

This clone has just one count. This rearrangement joins TRBV30 to TRBJ1-3; D is possibly TRBD1 (6 bases). Germline CDR1 reads GTSNPN; CDR2 reads SVGIG (reference sequence). The CDR3 is made up of 14 amino acids. Trimming took 5 bases from V and 4 from J, leaving 15 bases between them. Here the CDR3 reads CAWSGGAAGNTIYF. In nucleotides, the CDR3 is TGTGCCTGGTCCGGGGGGGCGGCAGGAAACACCATATATTTT.

The rearrangement links TRBV28 to TRBJ2-3; a possible D gene is TRBD1 (5 bases). The germline gives CDR1 MDHEN, CDR2 SYDVKM. The CDR3 is 13 residues long. V lost 11 bases to trimming and J lost 0 bases, with 12 bases between them. CDR3 residues: CASTESSTDTQYF. The DNA for the CDR3 is TGTGCCTCGACAGAATCGAGCACAGATACGCAGTATTTT. The full variable domain, completed using reference TRBV28 and TRBJ2-3, is DVKVTQSSRYLVKRTGEKVFLECVQDMDHENMFWYRQDPGLGLRLIYFSYDVKMKEKGDIPEGYSVSREKKERFSLILESASTNQTSMYLCASTESSTDTQYFGPGTRLTVL.

A single count supports this clone. The chain is built from TRBV19 and TRBJ1-1, with a possible D match to TRBD1 (5 bases). CDR3 length: 14 amino acids. In germline, CDR1 is LNHDA, CDR2 SQIVND (reference sequence). The V end was cut by 3 bases, the J end by 4 bases, with 12 bases between. DNA of the CDR3: TGTGCCAGTAGTATTTTGGACACCCTCACTGAAGCTTTCTTT. Residues: CASSILDTLTEAFF.

The CDR3 coding sequence is TGTGCCAGCAGTTACCACAGGGTTTACGGAAACACCATATATTTT. Its translation is CASSYHRVYGNTIYF. The V and J genes are TRBV6-5 and TRBJ1-3, with D possibly being TRBD1 (6 bases). Germline CDR1 MNHEY, CDR2 SVGAGI. The CDR3 loop spans 15 amino acids. Trimming left V 2 bases short and J 4 bases short, with 12 bases between.

V is TRBV3-1 (or the pseudogene TRBV3-2) and J is TRBJ2-1; TRBD2 matches 13 bases. V lost 1 base and J lost 9; bases outside the gene matches: 9. CDR3 length equals 17 residues. Germline CDR1 reads LGHDT; CDR2 reads YNNKEL (reference sequence). CDR3 bases: TGTGCCAGCAGCCAAGTCAGACTAGCGGGAGGATGGGGTGAGCAGTTCTTC. It translates to CASSQVRLAGGWGEQFF.

This clone was found once. The chain combines TRBV5-1 with TRBJ2-1; TRBD2 aligns across 11 bases. Germline V gives CDR1 SGHRS, CDR2 YFSETQ. The V and J ends lost 3 bases and 7 bases, in that order; junction bases with no gene match: 3. CDR3 length equals 14 residues. The CDR3 spells CASSSSSGGNEQFF. Here the CDR3 DNA reads TGCGCCAGCAGCTCTTCTAGCGGGGGGAATGAGCAGTTCTTC.

The chain joins TRBV5-4 to TRBJ2-7; 8 bases agree with TRBD1. In germline, CDR1 is SGHNT, CDR2 YYREEE (reference sequence). The CDR3 totals 15 residues. V lost 0 bases to trimming and J lost 3 bases; unmatched junction nucleotides: 5. CDR3 loop: CASSLAGQGIYEQYF. CDR3 DNA sequence: TGTGCCAGCAGCTTGGCAGGACAGGGAATCTACGAGCAGTACTTC.